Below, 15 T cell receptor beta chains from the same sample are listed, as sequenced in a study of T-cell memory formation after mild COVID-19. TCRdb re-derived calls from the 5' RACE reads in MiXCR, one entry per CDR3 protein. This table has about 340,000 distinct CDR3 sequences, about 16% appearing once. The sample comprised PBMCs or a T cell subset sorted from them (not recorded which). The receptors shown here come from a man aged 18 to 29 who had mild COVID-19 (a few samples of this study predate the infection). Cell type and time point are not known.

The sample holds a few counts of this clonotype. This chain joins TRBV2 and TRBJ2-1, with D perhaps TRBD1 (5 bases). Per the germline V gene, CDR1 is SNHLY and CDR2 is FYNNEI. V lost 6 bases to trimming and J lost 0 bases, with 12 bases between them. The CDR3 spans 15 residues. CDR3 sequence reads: CASRRQFTSYNEQFF. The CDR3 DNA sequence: TGTGCCAGCAGGAGACAGTTCACCTCCTACAATGAGCAGTTCTTC.

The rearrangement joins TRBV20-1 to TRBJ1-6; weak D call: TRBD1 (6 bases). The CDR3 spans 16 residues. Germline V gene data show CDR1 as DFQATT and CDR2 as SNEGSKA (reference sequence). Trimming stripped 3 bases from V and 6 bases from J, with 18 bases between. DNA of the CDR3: TGCAGTGCTAGTACGGCGTCAGGGGTTTTTAATTCACCCCTCCACTTT. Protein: CSASTASGVFNSPLHF.

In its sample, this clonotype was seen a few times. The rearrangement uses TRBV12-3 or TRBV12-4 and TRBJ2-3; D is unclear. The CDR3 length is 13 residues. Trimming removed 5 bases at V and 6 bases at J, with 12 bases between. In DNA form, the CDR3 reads TGTGCCAGCAGTGGCCTAGGTGCTGATACGCAGTATTTT. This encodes CASSGLGADTQYF.

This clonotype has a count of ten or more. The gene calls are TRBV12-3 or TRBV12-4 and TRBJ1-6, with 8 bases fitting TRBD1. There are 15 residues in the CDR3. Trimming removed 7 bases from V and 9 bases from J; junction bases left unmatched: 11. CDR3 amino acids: CASTSRQGSASPLHF. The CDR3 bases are TGTGCCAGCACCTCCCGACAGGGGAGTGCTTCACCCCTCCACTTT.

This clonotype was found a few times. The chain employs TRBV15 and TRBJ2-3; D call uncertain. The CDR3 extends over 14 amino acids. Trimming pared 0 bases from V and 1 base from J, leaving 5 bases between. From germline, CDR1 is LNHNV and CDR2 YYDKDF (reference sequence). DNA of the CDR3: TGTGCCACCAGCAGAGACGGGCGCACAGATACGCAGTATTTT. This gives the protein CATSRDGRTDTQYF.

The CDR3 DNA reads TGTGCCAGCAGCTTAGAAGGCCAGGGGGGCTACGAGCGGTACGTC. Translation gives CASSLEGQGGYERYV. The chain carries TRBV7-8 and TRBJ2-7; tentative D call: TRBD1 (7 bases). This CDR3 has 15 amino acids. Germline assignment: CDR1 SGHVS and CDR2 FQNEAQ.

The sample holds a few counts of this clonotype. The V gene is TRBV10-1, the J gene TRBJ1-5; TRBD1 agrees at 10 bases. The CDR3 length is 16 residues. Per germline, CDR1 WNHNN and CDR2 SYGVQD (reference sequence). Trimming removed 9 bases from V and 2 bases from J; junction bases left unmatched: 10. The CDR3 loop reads CASKRQGTGGNQPQHF. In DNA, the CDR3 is TGCGCCAGTAAACGACAAGGGACAGGGGGCAATCAGCCCCAGCATTTT.

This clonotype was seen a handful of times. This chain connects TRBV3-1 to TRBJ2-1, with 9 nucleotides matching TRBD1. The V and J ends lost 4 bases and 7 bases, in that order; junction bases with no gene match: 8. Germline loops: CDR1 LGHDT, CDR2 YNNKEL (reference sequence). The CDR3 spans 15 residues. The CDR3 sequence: CASSLRDREWNEQFF. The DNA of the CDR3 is TGTGCCAGCAGCCTCCGGGACAGGGAATGGAATGAGCAGTTCTTC.

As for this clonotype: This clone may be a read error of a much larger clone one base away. CDR3 sequence (DNA): TGTGCCAGCAGCTTTACGGGTAGGGGGTTCACAGATACGCAGTATTTT. Residues: CASSFTGRGFTDTQYF. The V gene is TRBV7-6, the J gene TRBJ2-3, with D possibly matching TRBD1 (6 bases). The V end was cut by 3 bases, the J end by 2 bases, with 15 bases between. The CDR3 is 16 amino acids. Germline loops: CDR1 SGHVS, CDR2 FNYEAQ.

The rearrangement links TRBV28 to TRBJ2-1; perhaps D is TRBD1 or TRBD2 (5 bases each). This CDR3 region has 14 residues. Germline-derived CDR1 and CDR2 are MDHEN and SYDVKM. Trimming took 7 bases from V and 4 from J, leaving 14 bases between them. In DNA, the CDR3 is TGTGCCAGCACCTCCCCCGGGGCATACAATGAGCAGTTCTTC. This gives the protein CASTSPGAYNEQFF.

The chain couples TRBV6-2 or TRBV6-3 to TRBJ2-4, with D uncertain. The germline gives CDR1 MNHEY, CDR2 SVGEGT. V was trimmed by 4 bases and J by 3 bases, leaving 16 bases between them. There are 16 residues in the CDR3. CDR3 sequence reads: CASSSVLSDGKNIQYF. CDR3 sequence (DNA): TGTGCCAGCAGTTCCGTCCTGTCGGATGGCAAAAACATTCAGTACTTC.

CDR3 region: CASSDEGGPYNEQFF. DNA of the CDR3: TGTGCCAGCAGTGACGAGGGGGGGCCCTACAATGAGCAGTTCTTC. The chain has TRBV6-4 and TRBJ2-1, with D tentatively TRBD2 (7 bases). V lost 2 bases and J 2 bases, leaving 10 bases between the germline ends. This CDR3 is built from 15 residues. Germline V gene data show CDR1 as MRHNA and CDR2 as SNTAGT.

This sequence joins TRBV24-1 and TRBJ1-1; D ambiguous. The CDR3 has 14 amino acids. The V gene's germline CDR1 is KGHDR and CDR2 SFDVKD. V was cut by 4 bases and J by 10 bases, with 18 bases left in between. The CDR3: CATSDRWEGRGAFF. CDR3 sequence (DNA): TGTGCCACCAGTGACCGCTGGGAAGGACGGGGAGCTTTCTTT.

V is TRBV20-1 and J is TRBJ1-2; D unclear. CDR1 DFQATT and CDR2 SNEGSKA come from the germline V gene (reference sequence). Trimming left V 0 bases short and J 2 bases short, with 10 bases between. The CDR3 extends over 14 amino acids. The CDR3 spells CSARDRGYNYGYTF. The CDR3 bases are TGCAGTGCTAGAGATCGGGGTTACAACTATGGCTACACCTTC.

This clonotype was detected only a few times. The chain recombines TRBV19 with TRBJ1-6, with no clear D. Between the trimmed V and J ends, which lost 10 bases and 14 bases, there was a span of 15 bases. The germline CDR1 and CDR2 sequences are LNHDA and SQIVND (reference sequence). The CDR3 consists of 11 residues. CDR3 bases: TGTGCCACCTCTGCCCGGAACTCCCTCCACTTT. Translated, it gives CATSARNSLHF.